Each of the 32 T cell receptor beta chains below was sequenced from the same sample in a study of T-cell reconstitution after alpha-beta-depleted transplantation in children. Preparation of the TCRbeta library was carried out with unique molecular identifiers. TCRdb re-called the PCR reads through MiXCR, storing one row per CDR3 protein. The sample holds about 980,000 distinct CDR3 sequences, roughly 29% seen once. This sample comprised PBMCs, mostly from graft donor cells, obtained 360 days after TCRalphabeta/CD19-depleted stem cell transplant. The receptors here all came from a boy in the first two years of life who had a stem cell transplant for SCID, so the T cells may come from the graft donor.

V usage is TRBV7-9 and J usage is TRBJ1-1; D may be TRBD1 (6 bases). V gave up 6 bases and J gave up 1 base, with 9 bases separating them. The length of the CDR3 is 13 residues. Germline-derived CDR1 and CDR2 are SEHNR and FQNEAQ (reference sequence). Written as DNA, the CDR3 is TGTGCCAGCAGTGACAGGAAGAACACTGAAGCTTTCTTT. Its translation: CASSDRKNTEAFF.

This chain joins TRBV6-5 and TRBJ2-2; 11 positions agree with TRBD1. Germline CDR1 reads MNHEY; CDR2 reads SVGAGI. This CDR3 has 18 amino acids. The J segment lost 6 bases and the V segment lost 2 bases, leaving 11 bases of the junction unmatched. This CDR3 is CASSYEWRWDRGAGELFF. The CDR3 DNA follows: TGTGCCAGCAGTTACGAGTGGCGTTGGGACAGGGGGGCCGGGGAGCTGTTTTTT.

The rearrangement uses TRBV4-1 and TRBJ2-5; D remains unclear. CDR3 length: 18 residues. Germline V gives CDR1 MGHRA, CDR2 YSYEKL. Trimming stripped 4 bases from V and 0 bases from J, with 21 bases between. The CDR3 sequence: CASSRRPGWDTNQETQYF. The CDR3 DNA follows: TGCGCCAGCAGCCGACGACCTGGATGGGATACTAACCAAGAGACCCAGTACTTC.

This clonotype was observed a few times. V usage is TRBV4-1 and J usage is TRBJ2-7; maybe TRBD2 (5 bases). V was pared by 0 bases and J by 9 bases, with 18 bases between. In germline, CDR1 is MGHRA, CDR2 YSYEKL. This CDR3 is built from 15 residues. DNA for the CDR3: TGCGCCAGCAGCCAAGATACGGGGTCGCGTCGTTGGCAGTACTTC. It translates to CASSQDTGSRRWQYF.

This clonotype has just one count. The V and J genes are TRBV3-1 and TRBJ1-6, with TRBD1 as a possible D gene (5 bases). The CDR3 is 14 amino acids. V was cut by 3 bases and J by 2 bases, with 5 bases left in between. The germline gives CDR1 LGHDT, CDR2 YNNKEL (reference sequence). The CDR3 nucleotides are TGTGCCAGCAGCCAGGGGGCCTATAATTCACCCCTCCACTTT. Translated, it gives CASSQGAYNSPLHF.

The CDR3 DNA follows: TGCGCCAGCAGCTTGTCGCATAGCACAGATACGCAGTATTTT. It translates to CASSLSHSTDTQYF. The chain couples TRBV5-1 to TRBJ2-3; D gene uncertain. Trimming left V 1 base short and J 0 bases short, with 6 bases between. This CDR3 is built from 14 residues. Germline CDR1 reads SGHRS; CDR2 reads YFSETQ.

The chain combines TRBV20-1 with TRBJ1-5; no reliable D call. Trimming left V 6 bases short and J 6 bases short, with 18 bases between. Germline V gene lookup returns CDR1 DFQATT and CDR2 SNEGSKA (reference sequence). The CDR3 covers 14 residues. CDR3 sequence: CSASGPASSQPQHF. Here the CDR3 DNA reads TGCAGTGCATCTGGGCCGGCATCTAGTCAGCCCCAGCATTTT.

Note on this clonotype: An end of the junction differs from the germline gene, which may be a read error. J is TRBJ2-2 and V is TRBV12-3 or TRBV12-4, with a possible D match to TRBD2 (6 bases). The length of the CDR3 is 13 residues. CDR3 amino acids: CTSSLLASRELFF. The CDR3 nucleotides read TGTACCAGCAGTTTACTAGCCTCCAGGGAGCTGTTTTTT.

CDR3: CASSATGFNYGYTF. CDR3 bases: TGTGCCAGCAGCGCGACAGGGTTTAACTATGGCTACACCTTC. The rearrangement joins TRBV9 to TRBJ1-2, with 7 bases identical to TRBD1. Germline trimming cut 3 bases from V and 1 base from J; bases unmatched to any gene: 3. The CDR3 contains 14 residues. Germline V gene data show CDR1 as SGDLS and CDR2 as YYNGEE.

This rearrangement joins TRBV12-3 or TRBV12-4 to TRBJ2-1; D uncertain. This CDR3 spans 14 amino acids. V shed 3 bases and J shed 3 bases, with 9 bases lying between them. In DNA form, the CDR3 reads TGTGCCAGCAGTTTCGGCAGTTTCTACAATGAGCAGTTCTTC. Residues: CASSFGSFYNEQFF.

This clonotype was seen more than once but under ten times. This chain links TRBV6-5 with TRBJ2-5; 7 positions match TRBD1. V lost 2 bases, J lost 0 bases, and 12 bases stayed unmatched. The CDR3 runs to 18 residues. Germline CDR1 reads MNHEY; CDR2 reads SVGAGI. This chain's CDR3 is CASSYLGQTTTYQETQYF. CDR3 sequence (DNA): TGTGCCAGCAGTTACCTGGGACAGACGACTACGTACCAAGAGACCCAGTACTTC.

The chain links TRBV27 to TRBJ2-1; D assignment may be TRBD1 or TRBD2 (5 bases each). V was cut by 8 bases and J by 2 bases, with 13 bases left in between. Germline V gene data show CDR1 as MNHEY and CDR2 as SMNVEV (reference sequence). The CDR3 loop spans 14 amino acids. The DNA of the CDR3 is TGTGCCAGCGCTTCGGGACGGCCCTACAATGAGCAGTTCTTC. Its translation: CASASGRPYNEQFF.

V is TRBV20-1 and J is TRBJ2-7, with 13 bases fitting TRBD2. The CDR3 runs 15 residues. Germline lookup yields CDR1 DFQATT and CDR2 SNEGSKA (reference sequence). V dropped 3 bases and J dropped 2; count of bases not matched to a gene: 4. Written as DNA, the CDR3 is TGCAGTGCTAGCGGGACTAGCGGGGTTACCTACGAGCAGTACTTC. Translated: CSASGTSGVTYEQYF.

This clonotype was detected a few times. This chain links TRBV18 with TRBJ2-7; no firm D call. Germline CDR1 is KGHSH and CDR2 is LQKENI. The ends were cut back, 0 bases at V and 1 base at J, with 10 bases in the middle. CDR3 length: 15 residues. The CDR3 region has the DNA TGTGCCAGCTCACCACCGTTTTCCCCTTCCTACGAGCAGTACTTC. As protein: CASSPPFSPSYEQYF. The full variable domain, completed using reference TRBV18 and TRBJ2-7, is NAGVMQNPRHLVRRRGQEARLRCSPMKGHSHVYWYRQLPEEGLKFMVYLQKENIIDESGMPKERFSAEFPKEGPSILRIQQVVRGDSAAYFCASSPPFSPSYEQYFGPGTRLTVT.

The chain couples TRBV20-1 to TRBJ2-1; 11 bases match TRBD2. Trimming removed 4 bases from V and 5 bases from J; junction bases left unmatched: 7. Germline V lookup: CDR1 DFQATT, CDR2 SNEGSKA (reference sequence). There are 15 residues in the CDR3. The CDR3 nucleotides read TGCAGTGCTATTAGCGGGGGGGTTCCCAACAATGAGCAGTTCTTC. Residues: CSAISGGVPNNEQFF.

This clonotype was observed a handful of times. The chain joins TRBV18 to TRBJ2-7, with TRBD2 matching 7 bases. V trimming: 2 bases; J trimming: 3 bases; junction bases outside the gene matches: 10. CDR3 length equals 16 residues. CDR1 and CDR2 from the germline V gene are KGHSH and LQKENI. As DNA, the CDR3 is TGTGCCAGCTCACCAGGAGGCCCAGGGAGGGACTACGAGCAGTACTTC. The encoded protein is CASSPGGPGRDYEQYF.

This chain's CDR3 is CASGPSEEKLFF. In DNA, the CDR3 is TGTGCTAGTGGCCCCTCGGAGGAAAAACTGTTTTTT. This chain links TRBV12-5 with TRBJ1-4, with D unresolved. Per germline, CDR1 LGHNT and CDR2 FRNRAP. V lost 6 bases to trimming and J lost 8 bases, with 10 bases between them. This CDR3 has 12 residues.

The chain joins TRBV12-3 or TRBV12-4 to TRBJ2-4, with a tentative D call TRBD2 (5 bases). CDR3 size: 14 residues. Trimming took 5 bases from V and 9 from J, leaving 17 bases between them. The CDR3 reads CASSPEGLFGIQYF. The CDR3 coding sequence is TGTGCCAGCAGTCCAGAGGGTCTCTTCGGCATTCAGTACTTC.

The gene calls are TRBV4-1 and TRBJ2-7, with 10 bases identical to TRBD1. J was trimmed by 6 bases and V by 10 bases; bases with no gene match: 9. The CDR3 length is 13 residues. From germline, CDR1 is MGHRA and CDR2 YSYEKL. CDR3 nucleotide sequence: TGCGCCACCAAAGGGACAGGGGATCCCGAGCAGTACTTC. Protein sequence: CATKGTGDPEQYF.

This clonotype was seen more than once but under ten times. This sequence joins TRBV27 and TRBJ2-3, with TRBD2 identical over 14 bases. V dropped 5 bases and J dropped 2; count of bases not matched to a gene: 6. Per the germline V gene, CDR1 is MNHEY and CDR2 is SMNVEV (reference sequence). The CDR3 is made up of 17 amino acids. The chain's CDR3 is CASSRWTSGGLTDTQYF. CDR3 sequence (DNA): TGTGCCAGCAGTCGATGGACTAGCGGGGGGCTCACAGATACGCAGTATTTT.

This clonotype was seen a handful of times. The chain joins TRBV6-1 to TRBJ1-4; possible D gene TRBD1, 5 bases. This CDR3 has 15 residues. V was clipped by 6 bases and J by 8 bases, with 19 bases between them. CDR1 is MNHNS, CDR2 SASEGT, per germline. As DNA, the CDR3 is TGTGCCAGCAGCCGTCCGGCTCAGGGAAGGGAAAAACTGTTTTTT. Protein sequence: CASSRPAQGREKLFF.

The genes are TRBV12-3 or TRBV12-4 and TRBJ1-4; tentatively, D is TRBD1 (5 bases). The CDR3 length is 13 residues. V was cut by 5 bases and J by 8 bases, with 12 bases left in between. The DNA of the CDR3 is TGTGCCAGCAGTCCAGAGGGGTCCGAAAAACTGTTTTTT. Protein sequence: CASSPEGSEKLFF.

This clonotype was detected only a few times. J is TRBJ2-7 and V is TRBV5-1, with D possibly being TRBD1 (6 bases). CDR3 size: 15 residues. The V and J ends lost 5 bases and 2 bases respectively, with 17 bases between them. Germline-derived CDR1 and CDR2 are SGHRS and YFSETQ. DNA for the CDR3: TGCGCCAGCAGTTCCCTGGCAGGGGCAGCCTACGAGCAGTACTTC. Protein: CASSSLAGAAYEQYF.

J is TRBJ1-1 and V is TRBV7-2; TRBD1 aligns across 8 bases. J gave up 1 base and V 4 bases, and 8 bases lay outside the gene matches. This CDR3 has 16 amino acids. Germline CDR1 is SGHTA and CDR2 is FQGNSA. The CDR3 DNA sequence: TGTGCCAGCAGCTATCAGACAGGGGTCCCGAACACTGAAGCTTTCTTT. Protein: CASSYQTGVPNTEAFF. The variable domain in full, completed from reference TRBV7-2 and TRBJ1-1, reads GAGVSQSPSNKVTEKGKDVELRCDPISGHTALYWYRQSLGQGLEFLIYFQGNSAPDKSGLPSDRFSAERTGGSVSTLTIQRTQQEDSAVYLCASSYQTGVPNTEAFFGQGTRLTVV.

This clonotype came up a few times. This chain links TRBV9 with TRBJ2-5; the D gene is possibly TRBD2 (6 bases). The V end was cut by 0 bases, the J end by 3 bases, with 12 bases between. The germline CDR1 and CDR2 sequences are SGDLS and YYNGEE. The CDR3 has 15 residues. The CDR3 nucleotides are TGTGCCAGCAGCGTAGACGGCAGGGAGGAAGAGACCCAGTACTTC. This codes for CASSVDGREEETQYF.

This clonotype has only a few counts. The genes are TRBV27 and TRBJ2-1; 7 bases match TRBD1. J was trimmed by 2 bases and V by 0 bases; bases with no gene match: 4. In germline, CDR1 is MNHEY, CDR2 SMNVEV (reference sequence). The CDR3 is 16 residues long. In DNA form, the CDR3 reads TGTGCCAGCAGTTTATCCACAGGGGCGGCCTACAATGAGCAGTTCTTC. Residues: CASSLSTGAAYNEQFF.

The chain couples TRBV7-8 to TRBJ2-5, with D maybe TRBD1 (6 bases). The germline V and J ends were trimmed by 5 bases and 5 bases, with 21 bases remaining between them. Germline CDR1 reads SGHVS; CDR2 reads FQNEAQ. This CDR3 has 16 amino acids. CDR3 sequence reads: CASSPDLTGKAETQYF. The CDR3 coding sequence is TGTGCCAGCAGCCCAGACCTCACAGGGAAAGCGGAGACCCAGTACTTC.

Only a few counts were recorded for this clonotype. This sequence joins TRBV28 and TRBJ2-3; 10 bases fit TRBD2. This CDR3 comprises 17 residues. In germline, CDR1 is MDHEN, CDR2 SYDVKM. With V trimmed by 3 bases and J by 2 bases, 8 bases remained unmatched. CDR3 sequence (DNA): TGTGCCAGCAGTTTGATCACTAGCGGGGTGTTCACAGATACGCAGTATTTT. This gives the protein CASSLITSGVFTDTQYF.

This sequence joins TRBV3-1 and TRBJ2-7, with TRBD1 matching 9 bases. The CDR3 sequence is 14 residues long. With 3 bases clipped from V and 11 bases from J, the junction kept 11 bases outside the gene matches. Germline CDR1 is LGHDT and CDR2 is YNNKEL (reference sequence). The CDR3 DNA reads as TGTGCCAGCAGCCAGGAACAGGGGGCAAAAACAAAGTACTTC. It specifies CASSQEQGAKTKYF.

The chain joins TRBV5-1 to TRBJ2-7; D might be TRBD1 (5 bases). The CDR3 totals 14 residues. The ends were cut back, 0 bases at V and 3 bases at J, with 10 bases in the middle. The germline V gene has CDR1 SGHRS and CDR2 YFSETQ. CDR3 loop: CASSLETDFYEQYF. In nucleotides, the CDR3 is TGCGCCAGCAGCTTGGAGACAGATTTCTACGAGCAGTACTTC. The full variable domain, completed using reference TRBV5-1 and TRBJ2-7, is KAGVTQTPRYLIKTRGQQVTLSCSPISGHRSVSWYQQTPGQGLQFLFEYFSETQRNKGNFPGRFSGRQFSNSRSEMNVSTLELGDSALYLCASSLETDFYEQYFGPGTRLTVT.

The chain couples TRBV3-1 to TRBJ2-5; a possible D gene is TRBD1 (6 bases). The CDR3 is 15 amino acids. From germline, CDR1 is LGHDT and CDR2 YNNKEL (reference sequence). V lost 4 bases, J lost 5 bases, and 17 bases lay in between. CDR3: CASSPLQGMVETQYF. Here the CDR3 DNA reads TGTGCCAGCAGCCCTTTACAGGGAATGGTGGAGACCCAGTACTTC.

This clonotype was seen a handful of times. The chain is built from TRBV19 and TRBJ1-1; D not certain. The CDR3 consists of 16 residues. The germline V and J ends were trimmed by 5 bases and 0 bases, with 16 bases remaining between them. Germline-derived CDR1 and CDR2 are LNHDA and SQIVND (reference sequence). The DNA for the CDR3 is TGTGCCAGTAGTGATGGGGTGGGGTCAATGAACACTGAAGCTTTCTTT. Translated, it gives CASSDGVGSMNTEAFF. Full variable domain (remainder filled in from reference TRBV19 and TRBJ1-1): DGGITQSPKYLFRKEGQNVTLSCEQNLNHDAMYWYRQDPGQGLRLIYYSQIVNDFQKGDIAEGYSVSREKKESFPLTVTSAQKNPTAFYLCASSDGVGSMNTEAFFGQGTRLTVV.